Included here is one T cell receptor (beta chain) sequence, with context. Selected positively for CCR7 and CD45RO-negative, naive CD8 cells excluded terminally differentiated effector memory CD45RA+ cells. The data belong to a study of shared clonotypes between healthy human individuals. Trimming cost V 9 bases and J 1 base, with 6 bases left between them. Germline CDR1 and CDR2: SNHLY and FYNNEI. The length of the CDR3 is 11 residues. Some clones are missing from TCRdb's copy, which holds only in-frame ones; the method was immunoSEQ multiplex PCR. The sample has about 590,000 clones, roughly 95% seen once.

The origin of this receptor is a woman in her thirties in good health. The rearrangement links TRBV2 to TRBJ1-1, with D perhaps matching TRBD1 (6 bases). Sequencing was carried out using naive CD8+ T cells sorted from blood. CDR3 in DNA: TGTGCCAGACAGGGGAACACTGAAGCTTTCTTT. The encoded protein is CARQGNTEAFF.